This T cell receptor (beta chain) is drawn from a study of cytomegalovirus exposure and HLA in healthy donors. In the PCR, 60 Vbeta and 13 Jbeta primers were used. Using immunoSEQ multiplex PCR, the repertoire was profiled, and TCRdb retains in-frame clones only, with some absent. The repertoire consists of approximately 85,000 clones, with 62% occurring once and the leading ten covering over 5%. This clone was counted between two and nine times. The CDR3 sequence is 15 residues long. The V segment lost 3 bases and the J segment 1 base; nucleotides outside the gene matches: 3. Germline V gene data show CDR1 as MDHEN and CDR2 as SYDVKM.

Sequencing was carried out using PBMCs. V gene TRBV28 combines with J gene TRBJ2-1; TRBD2 agrees at 7 bases. This TCR came from a woman in her 30s in good health and CMV-seropositive. CDR3 sequence reads: CASSLAGVSYNEQFF. Written as DNA, the CDR3 is TGTGCCAGCAGTTTGGCGGGGGTTTCCTACAATGAGCAGTTCTTC. Variable domain in full (rest from reference TRBV28 and TRBJ2-1): DVKVTQSSRYLVKRTGEKVFLECVQDMDHENMFWYRQDPGLGLRLIYFSYDVKMKEKGDIPEGYSVSREKKERFSLILESASTNQTSMYLCASSLAGVSYNEQFFGPGTRLTVL.